This TCR beta chain was obtained from a study of blood T cells in healthy people across ages. A second PCR, run for roughly 7 to 12 cycles, used a sample-barcoded 5' primer plus a J-beta primer mix. TCRdb analysed the 5' RACE reads with MiXCR anew, one entry per CDR3 protein. The repertoire has some 1,000,000 distinct CDR3 sequences, around 27% of them found once; the top ten carry 0.65% to 0.95%. V shed 6 bases, J shed 7 bases, and the junction held 5 bases outside the gene matches. Germline values: CDR1 DFQATT, CDR2 SNEGSKA (reference sequence). This CDR3 is 11 amino acids long. These data were likewise used in another study, on T cells of mothers and their children.

This clonotype was obtained from a girl aged 2 to 10 in good health. The chain links TRBV20-1 to TRBJ1-1, with 7 bases lining up with TRBD1. The sequenced sample consisted of blood. In nucleotides, the CDR3 is TGCAGTGCGGGGGACAGTTTTGAAGCTTTCTTT. Translated: CSAGDSFEAFF.